This TCR beta chain is from a study of neurological immune-mediated disorders. This CDR3 has 16 residues. V was clipped by 2 bases and J by 3 bases; unmatched bases: 8. The germline CDR1 and CDR2 sequences are SNHLY and FYNNEI. The study's findings and limits: Patients with HTLV-1-associated myelopathy had the highest level of TCR clonal expansion, whereas patients with multiple sclerosis had the lowest level, falling beneath the level found in healthy controls.

One entry per CDR3 protein, called by TCRdb with MiXCR from the 5' RACE reads. The sample contains tens of thousands of distinct CDR3 sequences, approximately 10% of which appear only once. This clonotype turned up a few times. Its antigen is unknown. Material: PBMCs. This TCR was sampled from a man aged 40-49 years in good health. The chain employs TRBV2 and TRBJ2-5, with 8 bases lining up with TRBD1. CDR3 nucleotides: TGTGCCAGCAGTGAACTCCCTTCAGGGGGCAAAGAGACCCAGTACTTC. This gives the protein CASSELPSGGKETQYF.